This is a list of T cell receptor beta chains from one sample in a study of blood T cell repertoires in COVID-19. Libraries were prepared by immunoSEQ multiplex PCR; TCRdb keeps only in-frame clonotypes and omits some of them. This table has 330,000 or so clones, around nine tenths appearing once. The sequenced sample was PBMCs or T cells enriched from blood (not recorded which). The receptor set was obtained from a woman younger than 45 who had been exposed to COVID-19. The CDR3 runs from the conserved cysteine through the conserved F or W. A D gene is named only where the DNA matches it firmly. Only some rows state a clone size, as once, few, many or a class for expanded clones.

d_call: .; clone_size: .; v_call: TRBV29-1; j_call: TRBJ1-1; cdr3_aa: CSVAPTGSPEAFF; cdr3_nt: TGCAGCGTTGCCCCAACAGGGAGCCCTGAAGCTTTCTTT
d_call: TRBD1; clone_size: .; v_call: TRBV28; j_call: TRBJ1-2; cdr3_aa: CASSPGTGPYGYTF; cdr3_nt: TGTGCCAGCAGTCCCGGGACAGGGCCGTATGGCTACACCTTC
d_call: TRBD1; clone_size: many; v_call: TRBV3-1/TRBV3-2; j_call: TRBJ2-7; cdr3_aa: CASSQADRDNEQYF; cdr3_nt: TGTGCCAGCAGCCAAGCGGACAGGGACAACGAGCAGTACTTC
d_call: TRBD2; clone_size: .; v_call: TRBV30; j_call: TRBJ2-1; cdr3_aa: CAWSLLRTSGSPHEQFF; cdr3_nt: TGTGCCTGGAGTCTTTTAAGGACTAGCGGGAGTCCCCATGAGCAGTTCTTC
d_call: TRBD1; clone_size: once; v_call: TRBV25-1; j_call: TRBJ2-7; cdr3_aa: CASSEWDRGPEQYF; cdr3_nt: TGTGCCAGCAGTGAATGGGACAGGGGACCCGAGCAGTACTTC
d_call: .; clone_size: once; v_call: TRBV11-2; j_call: TRBJ2-5; cdr3_aa: CASSRVTGQFQETQYF; cdr3_nt: TGTGCCAGCAGCCGAGTAACGGGACAATTCCAAGAGACCCAGTACTTC
d_call: .; clone_size: .; v_call: TRBV7-6; j_call: TRBJ2-7; cdr3_aa: CASSLARDGEYEQYF; cdr3_nt: TGTGCCAGCAGCTTAGCGCGGGACGGGGAGTACGAGCAGTACTTC
d_call: TRBD1; clone_size: once; v_call: TRBV9; j_call: TRBJ1-2; cdr3_aa: CASYGTGSNYGYTF; cdr3_nt: TGTGCCAGCTACGGGACAGGGTCCAACTATGGCTACACCTTC
d_call: TRBD2; clone_size: .; v_call: TRBV7-9; j_call: TRBJ2-1; cdr3_aa: CASSLLPTSGPGEQFF; cdr3_nt: TGTGCCAGCAGCTTATTACCGACTAGCGGGCCAGGGGAGCAGTTCTTC
d_call: .; clone_size: .; v_call: TRBV15; j_call: TRBJ2-5; cdr3_aa: CATSERVKETQYF; cdr3_nt: TGTGCCACCAGCGAGCGAGTAAAGGAGACCCAGTACTTC
d_call: .; clone_size: .; v_call: TRBV18; j_call: TRBJ1-2; cdr3_aa: CASSPAGVEGYTF; cdr3_nt: TGTGCCAGCTCACCCGCAGGCGTTGAGGGCTACACCTTC
d_call: .; clone_size: .; v_call: TRBV24-1; j_call: TRBJ2-3; cdr3_aa: CATSDLRQGPDTQYF; cdr3_nt: TGTGCCACCAGTGATTTGCGTCAGGGGCCAGATACGCAGTATTTT
d_call: .; clone_size: .; v_call: TRBV29-1; j_call: TRBJ2-7; cdr3_aa: CSVETGEGYEQYF; cdr3_nt: TGCAGCGTTGAAACGGGAGAGGGCTACGAGCAGTACTTC
d_call: TRBD2; clone_size: .; v_call: TRBV5-1; j_call: TRBJ2-3; cdr3_aa: CASSLGTSGRLTDTQYF; cdr3_nt: TGCGCCAGCAGCTTGGGTACTAGCGGGAGGCTTACAGATACGCAGTATTTT
d_call: .; clone_size: few; v_call: TRBV28; j_call: TRBJ1-3; cdr3_aa: CASSLGPSGGRSGNTIYF; cdr3_nt: TGTGCCAGCAGTTTGGGTCCAAGCGGGGGCCGCTCTGGAAACACCATATATTTT
d_call: TRBD2; clone_size: .; v_call: TRBV6-6; j_call: TRBJ2-5; cdr3_aa: CASSPDYPGTSGSRKTQYF; cdr3_nt: TGTGCCAGCAGTCCGGATTATCCCGGGACTAGCGGGAGCAGGAAGACCCAGTACTTC
d_call: TRBD1; clone_size: .; v_call: TRBV2; j_call: TRBJ1-1; cdr3_aa: CASMGTGDIGEAFF; cdr3_nt: TGTGCCAGCATGGGGACAGGAGACATCGGGGAAGCTTTCTTT
d_call: .; clone_size: .; v_call: TRBV7-3; j_call: TRBJ2-1; cdr3_aa: CASSLSKAGGFGQFF; cdr3_nt: TGTGCCAGCAGCTTATCGAAAGCAGGAGGGTTCGGGCAGTTCTTC
d_call: .; clone_size: once; v_call: TRBV30; j_call: TRBJ2-1; cdr3_aa: CAWSPMAAGSYNEQFF; cdr3_nt: TGTGCCTGGAGTCCCATGGCGGCGGGAAGTTACAATGAGCAGTTCTTC
d_call: TRBD2; clone_size: .; v_call: TRBV9; j_call: TRBJ2-7; cdr3_aa: CASSVATSDSYEQYF; cdr3_nt: TGTGCCAGCAGCGTAGCAACTAGCGACTCCTACGAGCAGTACTTC
d_call: .; clone_size: .; v_call: TRBV24-1; j_call: TRBJ2-2; cdr3_aa: CATTGGRVGGTGELFF; cdr3_nt: TGTGCCACCACAGGCGGTCGCGTGGGGGGCACCGGGGAGCTGTTTTTT
d_call: .; clone_size: .; v_call: TRBV15; j_call: TRBJ2-7; cdr3_aa: CATTPGAGGTYEQYF; cdr3_nt: TGTGCCACCACCCCCGGGGCAGGCGGGACCTACGAGCAGTACTTC
d_call: .; clone_size: .; v_call: TRBV10-3; j_call: TRBJ1-1; cdr3_aa: CAISEWGQAPRPPSEAFF; cdr3_nt: TGTGCCATCAGTGAATGGGGCCAGGCCCCCCGCCCCCCGAGCGAAGCTTTCTTT
d_call: .; clone_size: .; v_call: TRBV27; j_call: TRBJ1-3; cdr3_aa: CASRRSSGNTIYF; cdr3_nt: TGTGCCAGCAGGCGGAGCTCTGGAAACACCATATATTTT
d_call: .; clone_size: .; v_call: TRBV12-5; j_call: TRBJ2-5; cdr3_aa: CASGLPDGVPETQYF; cdr3_nt: TGTGCTAGTGGGTTGCCCGATGGAGTTCCTGAGACCCAGTACTTC
d_call: TRBD2; clone_size: .; v_call: TRBV27; j_call: TRBJ2-7; cdr3_aa: CASSLSTSGITYEQYF; cdr3_nt: TGTGCCAGCAGTTTATCGACTAGCGGAATCACCTACGAGCAGTACTTC
d_call: TRBD2; clone_size: .; v_call: TRBV2; j_call: TRBJ2-7; cdr3_aa: CASSEYILAGEIYEQYF; cdr3_nt: TGTGCCAGCAGTGAATATATCCTAGCGGGAGAAATCTACGAGCAGTACTTC
d_call: .; clone_size: .; v_call: TRBV6-5; j_call: TRBJ2-7; cdr3_aa: CASSYAEGGGYEQYF; cdr3_nt: TGTGCCAGCAGTTACGCGGAAGGGGGAGGGTACGAGCAGTACTTC
d_call: .; clone_size: .; v_call: TRBV20-1; j_call: TRBJ2-4; cdr3_aa: CSARSVDIQYF; cdr3_nt: TGCAGTGCTAGATCCGTCGACATTCAGTACTTC
d_call: .; clone_size: .; v_call: TRBV20-1; j_call: TRBJ2-5; cdr3_aa: CSAWRETQYF; cdr3_nt: TGCAGTGCTTGGAGGGAGACCCAGTACTTC
d_call: TRBD2; clone_size: .; v_call: TRBV7-6; j_call: TRBJ2-1; cdr3_aa: CASSLQPGTSGYNEQFF; cdr3_nt: TGTGCCAGCAGCTTACAACCCGGGACTAGCGGATACAATGAGCAGTTCTTC
d_call: .; clone_size: once; v_call: TRBV29-1; j_call: TRBJ2-3; cdr3_aa: CSVGRLGPDTQYF; cdr3_nt: TGCAGCGTTGGGAGGTTAGGGCCGGATACGCAGTATTTT
d_call: TRBD1; clone_size: .; v_call: TRBV7-2; j_call: TRBJ1-1; cdr3_aa: CASSTPPGQGLLTTEAFF; cdr3_nt: TGTGCCAGCAGCACCCCCCCGGGACAGGGCCTTTTGACCACTGAAGCTTTCTTT
d_call: .; clone_size: .; v_call: TRBV2; j_call: TRBJ1-5; cdr3_aa: CASSVAHNQPQHF; cdr3_nt: TGTGCCAGCAGTGTGGCCCACAATCAGCCCCAGCATTTT
d_call: .; clone_size: .; v_call: TRBV25-1; j_call: TRBJ1-2; cdr3_aa: CASTDGTLPNYGYTF; cdr3_nt: TGTGCCAGCACCGACGGGACACTGCCTAACTATGGCTACACCTTC
d_call: .; clone_size: once; v_call: TRBV20-1; j_call: TRBJ2-7; cdr3_aa: CSTGTAEQYF; cdr3_nt: TGCAGTACCGGGACTGCGGAGCAGTACTTC
d_call: TRBD2; clone_size: .; v_call: TRBV10-3; j_call: TRBJ2-3; cdr3_aa: CAIRTSGRTDTQYF; cdr3_nt: TGTGCCATCAGAACTAGCGGGAGGACAGATACGCAGTATTTT
d_call: .; clone_size: few; v_call: TRBV18; j_call: TRBJ1-1; cdr3_aa: CASSPDTITEAFF; cdr3_nt: TGTGCCAGCTCACCAGACACAATCACTGAAGCTTTCTTT
d_call: TRBD2; clone_size: .; v_call: TRBV24-1; j_call: TRBJ2-7; cdr3_aa: CATSGGTSVYEQYF; cdr3_nt: TGTGCCACCAGTGGCGGGACTAGCGTCTACGAGCAGTACTTC
d_call: TRBD2; clone_size: .; v_call: TRBV7-8; j_call: TRBJ2-3; cdr3_aa: CASSGREGDTQYF; cdr3_nt: TGTGCCAGCAGCGGACGGGAGGGAGATACGCAGTATTTT
d_call: .; clone_size: .; v_call: TRBV19; j_call: TRBJ2-7; cdr3_aa: CASSMGGPRQDEQYF; cdr3_nt: TGTGCCAGTAGTATGGGTGGGCCCAGACAAGACGAGCAGTACTTC
d_call: .; clone_size: .; v_call: TRBV5-1; j_call: TRBJ1-3; cdr3_aa: CASTDSENTIYF; cdr3_nt: TGCGCCAGCACAGATTCCGAAAACACCATATATTTT
d_call: TRBD2; clone_size: .; v_call: TRBV28; j_call: TRBJ2-5; cdr3_aa: CASSLPGLADLLGETQYF; cdr3_nt: TGTGCCAGCAGTTTGCCGGGACTAGCGGACTTGTTGGGGGAGACCCAGTACTTC
d_call: .; clone_size: .; v_call: TRBV11-2; j_call: TRBJ2-3; cdr3_aa: CASSLVARADTQYF; cdr3_nt: TGTGCCAGCAGCTTAGTTGCGCGGGCAGATACGCAGTATTTT
d_call: TRBD2; clone_size: .; v_call: TRBV7-9; j_call: TRBJ2-3; cdr3_aa: CASSLIASGVTDTQYF; cdr3_nt: TGTGCCAGCAGCTTAATCGCTAGCGGGGTAACAGATACGCAGTATTTT
d_call: TRBD2; clone_size: .; v_call: TRBV30; j_call: TRBJ2-5; cdr3_aa: CAWPSGCGRKQETQYF; cdr3_nt: TGTGCCTGGCCGTCCGGTTGCGGGAGGAAACAAGAGACCCAGTACTTC
d_call: TRBD2; clone_size: .; v_call: TRBV28; j_call: TRBJ2-1; cdr3_aa: CASSFPFSGNYNEQFF; cdr3_nt: TGTGCCAGCAGTTTCCCATTTAGCGGGAATTACAATGAGCAGTTCTTC
d_call: TRBD2; clone_size: .; v_call: TRBV2; j_call: TRBJ2-3; cdr3_aa: CASRGSGTADTQYF; cdr3_nt: TGTGCCAGCAGGGGTAGCGGGACCGCAGATACGCAGTATTTT
d_call: .; clone_size: .; v_call: TRBV5-1; j_call: TRBJ1-6; cdr3_aa: CASSLDSPDNNSPLHF; cdr3_nt: TGCGCCAGCAGCTTGGACAGCCCGGATAATAATTCACCCCTCCACTTT
d_call: .; clone_size: few; v_call: TRBV25-1; j_call: TRBJ1-1; cdr3_aa: CASSQGMNTEAFF; cdr3_nt: TGTGCCAGCAGTCAGGGGATGAACACTGAAGCTTTCTTT
d_call: TRBD1; clone_size: .; v_call: TRBV28; j_call: TRBJ1-5; cdr3_aa: CASSPGTVYNQPQHF; cdr3_nt: TGTGCCAGCAGTCCGGGGACAGTCTACAATCAGCCCCAGCATTTT
d_call: TRBD1; clone_size: .; v_call: TRBV3-1/TRBV3-2; j_call: TRBJ1-1; cdr3_aa: CASSQDRGQIAFF; cdr3_nt: TGTGCCAGCAGCCAAGACAGGGGGCAGATAGCTTTCTTT
d_call: TRBD1; clone_size: .; v_call: TRBV5-4; j_call: TRBJ1-2; cdr3_aa: CASSFPQGWANYGYTF; cdr3_nt: TGTGCCAGCAGCTTTCCACAGGGGTGGGCTAACTATGGCTACACCTTC
d_call: TRBD1; clone_size: .; v_call: TRBV28; j_call: TRBJ1-1; cdr3_aa: CASSGTGGGDTEAFF; cdr3_nt: TGTGCCAGCAGCGGGACAGGGGGCGGGGACACTGAAGCTTTCTTT